The present TCR beta chain was sequenced within a study of shared T cell receptors in the human thymus. CDR1 and CDR2 from the germline V gene are SNHLY and FYNNEI. The CDR3 sequence is 14 residues long. V shed 6 bases and J shed 8 bases, with 17 bases lying between them. Clones were read by immunoSEQ multiplex PCR, and TCRdb kept only the in-frame ones, dropping some. Of 640,000 or so clones listed, roughly 86% were seen once; the top ten hold over 0.008%. This same sample was also part of a study on human thymus T cells. That report adds: Thymic and blood repertoires appeared to carry a bias in their V and J gene usage.

The specimen was thymocytes. The chain is built from TRBV2 and TRBJ2-1, with D possibly matching TRBD1 (5 bases). The TCR sequence derives from a boy under two years old with a congenital heart defect. CDR3 loop: CASSGLTGFHEQFF. The CDR3 DNA reads TGTGCCAGCAGCGGGCTAACAGGCTTCCATGAGCAGTTCTTC.